This TCR beta chain was documented in a study of T cell changes during pregnancy in multiple sclerosis. Clones were sequenced by immunoSEQ multiplex PCR, and TCRdb holds only the in-frame ones, with some missing. The repertoire consists of about 21,000 clones, with around 93% occurring once and the leading ten covering 0.68%. Germline CDR1 reads SGDLS; CDR2 reads YYNGEE. CDR3 size: 16 residues. Unmatched junction bases numbered 15, after V lost 4 bases and J lost 6 bases. The chain joins TRBV9 to TRBJ1-1; 7 positions match TRBD1. The receptor was derived from a female donor with multiple sclerosis, enrolled in a pregnancy study. Sequences were derived from CD4+ T cells from peripheral blood mononuclear cells, sampled in the third trimester of pregnancy. DNA for the CDR3: TGTGCCAGCAGCCCCCGGGACAGCGGCCGTTTGTCTGAAGCTTTCTTT. It encodes CASSPRDSGRLSEAFF.